This T cell receptor (beta chain) is drawn from a study of T-cell memory formation after mild COVID-19. Study-wide points: The CD4+ clones that contracted clustered mainly within CM and EM, and the CD8+ clones concentrated in EMRA.

Germline V CDR1 and CDR2: DFQATT, SNEGSKA (reference sequence). CDR3 size: 14 residues. The V end lost 0 bases, the J end lost 4 bases, and 12 bases lay between the germline ends. MiXCR, applied by TCRdb to the 5' RACE reads, yields one record per CDR3 protein. The sample has over 150,000 distinct CDR3 sequences, roughly 13% seen once; the top ten hold approximately 3.4%. Only a few counts were recorded for this clonotype. Its antigen is unidentified. The genes are TRBV20-1 and TRBJ1-1, with a weak D call TRBD1 (6 bases). The TCR was taken from a man aged 18 to 29 who had mild COVID-19 (a few samples of this study predate the infection). Cell type and time point are not known. Sequenced input: PBMCs or a T cell subset sorted from them (not recorded which). This CDR3 reads CSARDRGGGTEAFF. In DNA form, the CDR3 reads TGCAGTGCTAGAGATAGGGGGGGAGGCACTGAAGCTTTCTTT.